The 7 T cell receptor beta chains given below trace back to one sample, sequenced in a study of blood T cell repertoires in COVID-19. Using immunoSEQ multiplex PCR, the repertoire was profiled, and TCRdb retains in-frame clones only, with some absent. The sample contains 60,000 to 65,000 clones, approximately 79% of which appear only once. Input material: peripheral blood. The receptors come from an elderly woman with active or convalescent COVID-19.

This sequence joins TRBV11-2 and TRBJ2-7; 7 bases are a match to TRBD1. The germline V gene has CDR1 SGHAT and CDR2 FQNNGV. CDR3 length equals 14 residues. The V and J ends lost 5 bases and 3 bases, in that order; junction bases with no gene match: 7. The CDR3 sequence is CASSRVRGLYEQYF. CDR3 bases: TGTGCCAGCAGCCGAGTGAGGGGGCTCTACGAGCAGTACTTC.

This chain connects TRBV13 to TRBJ2-3; D not certain. This CDR3 region has 15 residues. The germline V gene has CDR1 PRHDT and CDR2 FYEKMQ (reference sequence). Deletions cut 2 bases from V and 2 bases from J, with 11 bases between. The CDR3 region is CASSLRHTVTDTQYF. For the CDR3, the DNA is TGTGCCAGCAGCTTACGACATACAGTCACAGATACGCAGTATTTT.

This chain uses TRBV11-3 with TRBJ2-1; 9 nucleotides agree with TRBD2. Germline loops: CDR1 SGHNT, CDR2 YENEEA. Trimming took 1 base from V and 7 from J; bases not matched to a gene: 8. CDR3 length: 16 residues. CDR3 sequence (DNA): TGTGCCAGCAGCTTAGGCGGACTAGCGCAATCAAATGAGCAGTTCTTC. Residues: CASSLGGLAQSNEQFF.

The sample holds a few counts of this clone. The CDR3 DNA follows: TGTGCCAGCAGCCCACAGGGTGGTAATTCACCCCTCCACTTT. Its translation: CASSPQGGNSPLHF. The rearrangement links TRBV7-2 to TRBJ1-6; D is perhaps TRBD1 (6 bases). The CDR3 is 14 amino acids. Germline V lookup: CDR1 SGHTA, CDR2 FQGNSA. V was clipped by 5 bases and J by 6 bases, with 11 bases between them.

The chain couples TRBV2 to TRBJ2-6; D gene unclear. The germline V gene encodes CDR1 SNHLY and CDR2 FYNNEI. The V and J ends lost 4 bases and 0 bases respectively, with 4 bases between them. The CDR3 covers 14 residues. The CDR3 sequence is CASSALSGANVLTF. CDR3 sequence (DNA): TGTGCCAGCAGTGCACTCTCTGGGGCCAACGTCCTGACTTTC.

The V call is TRBV12-3 or TRBV12-4, the J call TRBJ1-1; 7 bases line up with TRBD1. The CDR3 covers 12 residues. V lost 4 bases, J lost 7 bases, and 3 bases stayed unmatched. CDR3 residues: CASSYGTVEAFF. CDR3 DNA sequence: TGTGCCAGCAGTTACGGGACAGTTGAAGCTTTCTTT.

The V gene is TRBV5-1, the J gene TRBJ2-5; TRBD1 aligns across 7 bases. Germline assignment: CDR1 SGHRS and CDR2 YFSETQ. The V gene end was trimmed by 2 bases and the J gene end by 5 bases; junction bases not matched to a gene: 6. The CDR3 extends over 14 amino acids. CDR3 sequence (DNA): TGCGCCAGCAGCTTAGAGGGGGCCGGGGAGACCCAGTACTTC. Residues: CASSLEGAGETQYF. The whole variable domain, filled in from reference TRBV5-1 and TRBJ2-5, reads KAGVTQTPRYLIKTRGQQVTLSCSPISGHRSVSWYQQTPGQGLQFLFEYFSETQRNKGNFPGRFSGRQFSNSRSEMNVSTLELGDSALYLCASSLEGAGETQYFGPGTRLLVL.